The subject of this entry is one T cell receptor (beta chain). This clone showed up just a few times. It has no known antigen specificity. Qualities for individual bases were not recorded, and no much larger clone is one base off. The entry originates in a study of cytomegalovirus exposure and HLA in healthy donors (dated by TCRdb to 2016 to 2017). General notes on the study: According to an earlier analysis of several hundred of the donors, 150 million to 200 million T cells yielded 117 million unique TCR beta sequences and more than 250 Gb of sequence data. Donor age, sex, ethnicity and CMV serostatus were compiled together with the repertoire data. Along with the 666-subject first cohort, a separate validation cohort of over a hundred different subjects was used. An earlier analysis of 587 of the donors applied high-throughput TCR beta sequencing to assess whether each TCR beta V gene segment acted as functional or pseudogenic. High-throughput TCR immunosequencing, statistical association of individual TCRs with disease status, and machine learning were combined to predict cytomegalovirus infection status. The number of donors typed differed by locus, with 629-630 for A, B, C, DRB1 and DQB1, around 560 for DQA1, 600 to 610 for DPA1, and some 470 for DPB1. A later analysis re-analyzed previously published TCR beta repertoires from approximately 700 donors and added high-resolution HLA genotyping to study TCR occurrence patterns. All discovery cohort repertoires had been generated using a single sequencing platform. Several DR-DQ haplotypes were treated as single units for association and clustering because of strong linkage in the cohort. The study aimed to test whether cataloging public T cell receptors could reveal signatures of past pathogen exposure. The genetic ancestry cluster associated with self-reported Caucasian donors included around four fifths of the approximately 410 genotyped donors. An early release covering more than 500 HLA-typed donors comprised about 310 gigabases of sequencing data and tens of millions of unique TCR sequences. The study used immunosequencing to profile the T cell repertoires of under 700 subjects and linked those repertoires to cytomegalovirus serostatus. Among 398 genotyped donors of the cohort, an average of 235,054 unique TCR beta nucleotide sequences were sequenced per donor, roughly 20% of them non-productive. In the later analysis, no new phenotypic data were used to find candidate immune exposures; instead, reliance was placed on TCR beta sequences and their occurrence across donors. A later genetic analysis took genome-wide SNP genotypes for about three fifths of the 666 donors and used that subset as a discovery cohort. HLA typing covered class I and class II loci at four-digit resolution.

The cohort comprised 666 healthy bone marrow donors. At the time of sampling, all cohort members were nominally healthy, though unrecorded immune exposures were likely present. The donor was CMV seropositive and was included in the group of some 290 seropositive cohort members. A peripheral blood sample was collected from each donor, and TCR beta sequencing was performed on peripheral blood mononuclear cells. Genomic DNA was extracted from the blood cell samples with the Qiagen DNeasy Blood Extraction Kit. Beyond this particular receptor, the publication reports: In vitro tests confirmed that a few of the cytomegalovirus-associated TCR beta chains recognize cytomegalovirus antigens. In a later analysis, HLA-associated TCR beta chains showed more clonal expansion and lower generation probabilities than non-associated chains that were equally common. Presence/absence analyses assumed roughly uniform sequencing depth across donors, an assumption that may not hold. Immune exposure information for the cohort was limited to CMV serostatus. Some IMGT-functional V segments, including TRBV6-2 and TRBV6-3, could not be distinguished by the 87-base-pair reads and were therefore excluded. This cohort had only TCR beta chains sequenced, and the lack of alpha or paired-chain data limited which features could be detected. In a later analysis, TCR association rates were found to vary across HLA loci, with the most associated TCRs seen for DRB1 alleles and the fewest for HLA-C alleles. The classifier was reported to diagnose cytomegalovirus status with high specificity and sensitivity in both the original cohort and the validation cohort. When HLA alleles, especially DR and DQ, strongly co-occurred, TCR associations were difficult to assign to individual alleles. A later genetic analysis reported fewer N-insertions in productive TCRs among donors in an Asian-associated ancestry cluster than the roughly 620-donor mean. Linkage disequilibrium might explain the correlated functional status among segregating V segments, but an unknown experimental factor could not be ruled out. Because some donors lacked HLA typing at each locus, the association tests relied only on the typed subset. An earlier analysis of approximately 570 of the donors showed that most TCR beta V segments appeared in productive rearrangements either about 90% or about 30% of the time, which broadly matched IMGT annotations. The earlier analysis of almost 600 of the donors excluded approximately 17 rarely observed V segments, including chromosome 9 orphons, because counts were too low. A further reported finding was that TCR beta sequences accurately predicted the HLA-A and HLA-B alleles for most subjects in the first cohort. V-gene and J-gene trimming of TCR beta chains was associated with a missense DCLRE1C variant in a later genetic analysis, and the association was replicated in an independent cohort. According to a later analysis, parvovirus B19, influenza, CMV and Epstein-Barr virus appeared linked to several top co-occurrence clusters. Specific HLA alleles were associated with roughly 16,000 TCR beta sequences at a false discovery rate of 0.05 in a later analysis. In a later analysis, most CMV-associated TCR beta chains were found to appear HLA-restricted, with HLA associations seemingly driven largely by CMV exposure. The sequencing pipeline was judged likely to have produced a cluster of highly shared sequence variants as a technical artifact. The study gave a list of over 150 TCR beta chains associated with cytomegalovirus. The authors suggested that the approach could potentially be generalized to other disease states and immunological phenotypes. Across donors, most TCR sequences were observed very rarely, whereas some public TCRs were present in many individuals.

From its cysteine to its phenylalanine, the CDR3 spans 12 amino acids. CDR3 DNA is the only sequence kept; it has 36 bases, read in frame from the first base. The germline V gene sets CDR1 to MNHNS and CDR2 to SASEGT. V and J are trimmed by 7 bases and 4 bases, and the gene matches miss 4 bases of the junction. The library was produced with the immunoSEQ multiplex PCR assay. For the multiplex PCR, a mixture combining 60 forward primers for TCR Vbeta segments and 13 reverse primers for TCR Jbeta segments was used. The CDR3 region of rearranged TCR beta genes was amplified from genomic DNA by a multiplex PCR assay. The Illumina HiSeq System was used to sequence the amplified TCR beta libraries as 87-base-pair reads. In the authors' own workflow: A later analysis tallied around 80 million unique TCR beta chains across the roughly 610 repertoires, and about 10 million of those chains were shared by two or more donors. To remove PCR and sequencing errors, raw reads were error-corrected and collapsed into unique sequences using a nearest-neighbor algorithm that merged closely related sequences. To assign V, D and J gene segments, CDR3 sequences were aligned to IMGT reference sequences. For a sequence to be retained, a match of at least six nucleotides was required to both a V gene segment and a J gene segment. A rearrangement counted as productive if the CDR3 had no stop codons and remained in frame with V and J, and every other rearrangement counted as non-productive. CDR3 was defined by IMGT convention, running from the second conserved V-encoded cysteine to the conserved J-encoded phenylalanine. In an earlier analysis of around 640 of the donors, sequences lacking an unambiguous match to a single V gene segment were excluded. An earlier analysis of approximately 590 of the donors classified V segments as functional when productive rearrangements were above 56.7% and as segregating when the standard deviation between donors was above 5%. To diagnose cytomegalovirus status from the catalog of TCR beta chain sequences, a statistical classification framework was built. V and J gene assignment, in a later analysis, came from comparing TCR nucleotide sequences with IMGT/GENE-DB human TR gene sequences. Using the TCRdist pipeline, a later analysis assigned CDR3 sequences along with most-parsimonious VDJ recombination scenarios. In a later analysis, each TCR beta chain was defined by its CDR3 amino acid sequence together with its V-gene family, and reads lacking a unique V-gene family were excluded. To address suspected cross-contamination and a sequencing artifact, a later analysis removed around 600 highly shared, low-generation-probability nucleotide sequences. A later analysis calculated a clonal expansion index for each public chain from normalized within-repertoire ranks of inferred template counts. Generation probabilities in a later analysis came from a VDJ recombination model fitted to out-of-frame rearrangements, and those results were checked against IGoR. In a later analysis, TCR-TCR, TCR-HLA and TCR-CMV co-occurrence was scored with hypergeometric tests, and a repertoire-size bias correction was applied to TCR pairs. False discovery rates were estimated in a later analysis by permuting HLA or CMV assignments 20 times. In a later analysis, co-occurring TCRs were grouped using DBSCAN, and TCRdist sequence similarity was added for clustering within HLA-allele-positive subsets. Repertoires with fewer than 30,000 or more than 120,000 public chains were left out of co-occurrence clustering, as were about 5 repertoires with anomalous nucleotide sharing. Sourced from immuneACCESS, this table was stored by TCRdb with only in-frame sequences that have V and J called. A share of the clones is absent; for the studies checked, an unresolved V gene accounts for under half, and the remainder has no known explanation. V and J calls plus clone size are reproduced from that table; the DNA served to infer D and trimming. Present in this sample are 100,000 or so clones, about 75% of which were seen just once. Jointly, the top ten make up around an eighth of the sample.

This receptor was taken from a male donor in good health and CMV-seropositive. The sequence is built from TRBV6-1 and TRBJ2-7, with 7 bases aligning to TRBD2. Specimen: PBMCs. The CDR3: CASTERDYEQYF. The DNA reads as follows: TGTGCCAGCACCGAGCGGGATTACGAGCAGTACTTC.